This T cell receptor (beta chain) was sequenced during a study of early T cells in non-severe SARS-CoV-2 infection. For the study at large: Sequenced bulk RNA came from whole blood that was unsorted, and chains were unpaired.

In this sample, this clonotype turned up many times. Attachment of unique molecular identifiers to individual cDNA molecules was performed. In TCRdb, the 5' RACE reads were re-called with MiXCR into one record per CDR3 protein. The sample has tens of thousands of distinct CDR3 sequences, about 4.5% seen once. This material consisted of whole blood, taken at baseline. This receptor was obtained from an adult who was a healthcare worker with PCR-confirmed SARS-CoV-2 infection or an uninfected control (not recorded which).

The DNA for the CDR3 is TGTGCCATCAGACTCAACAGGGATCATAACAATGAGCAGTTCTTC. This gives the protein CAIRLNRDHNNEQFF. The chain joins TRBV10-3 to TRBJ2-1; D is perhaps TRBD1 (6 bases). V dropped 6 bases and J dropped 5 bases, with 17 bases sitting between them. Germline values: CDR1 ENHRY, CDR2 SYGVKD. This CDR3 contains 15 residues.